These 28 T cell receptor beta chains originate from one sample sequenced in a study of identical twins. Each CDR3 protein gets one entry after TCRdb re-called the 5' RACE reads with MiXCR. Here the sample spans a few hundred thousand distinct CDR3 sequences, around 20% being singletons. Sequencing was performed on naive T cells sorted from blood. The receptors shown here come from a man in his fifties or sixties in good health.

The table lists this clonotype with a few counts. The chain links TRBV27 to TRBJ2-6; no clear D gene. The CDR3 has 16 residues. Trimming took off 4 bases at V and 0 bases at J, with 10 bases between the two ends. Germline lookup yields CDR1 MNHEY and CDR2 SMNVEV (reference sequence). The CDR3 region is CASSSPSRSGANVLTF. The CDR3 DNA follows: TGTGCCAGCAGTTCCCCGTCCCGCTCTGGGGCCAACGTCCTGACTTTC.

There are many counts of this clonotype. CDR3 coding DNA: TGTGCCATCAGGGACAGGATGACGGAGACCCAGTACTTC. This codes for CAIRDRMTETQYF. The rearrangement links TRBV10-3 to TRBJ2-5, with TRBD1 matching 7 bases. The CDR3 runs to 13 residues. Germline trimming cut 6 bases from V and 5 bases from J; bases unmatched to any gene: 6. From germline, CDR1 is ENHRY and CDR2 SYGVKD.

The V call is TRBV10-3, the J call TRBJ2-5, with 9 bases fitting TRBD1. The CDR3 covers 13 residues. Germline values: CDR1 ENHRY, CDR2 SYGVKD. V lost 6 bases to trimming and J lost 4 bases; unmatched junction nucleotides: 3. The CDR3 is CAIRGTGSETQYF. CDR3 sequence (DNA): TGTGCCATCAGAGGGACAGGGTCAGAGACCCAGTACTTC.

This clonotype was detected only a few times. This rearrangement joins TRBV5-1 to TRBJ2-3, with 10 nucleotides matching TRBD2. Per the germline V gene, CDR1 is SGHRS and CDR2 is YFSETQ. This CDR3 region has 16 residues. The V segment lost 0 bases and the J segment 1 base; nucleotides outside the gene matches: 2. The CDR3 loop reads CASSLASGRGTDTQYF. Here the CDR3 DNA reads TGCGCCAGCAGCTTGGCCAGCGGGAGGGGCACAGATACGCAGTATTTT.

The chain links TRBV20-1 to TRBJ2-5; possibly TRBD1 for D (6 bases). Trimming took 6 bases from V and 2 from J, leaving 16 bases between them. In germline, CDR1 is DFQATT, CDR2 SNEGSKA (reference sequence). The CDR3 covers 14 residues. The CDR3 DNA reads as TGCAGTGCAAAACAGGGAAACGGGCAAGAGACCCAGTACTTC. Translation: CSAKQGNGQETQYF.

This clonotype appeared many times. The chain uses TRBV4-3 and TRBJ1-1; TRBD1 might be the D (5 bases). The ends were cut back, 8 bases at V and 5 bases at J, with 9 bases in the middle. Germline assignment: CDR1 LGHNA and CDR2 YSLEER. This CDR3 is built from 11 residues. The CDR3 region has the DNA TGCGCCAGCCGGGGCGCGACTGAAGCTTTCTTT. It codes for CASRGATEAFF.

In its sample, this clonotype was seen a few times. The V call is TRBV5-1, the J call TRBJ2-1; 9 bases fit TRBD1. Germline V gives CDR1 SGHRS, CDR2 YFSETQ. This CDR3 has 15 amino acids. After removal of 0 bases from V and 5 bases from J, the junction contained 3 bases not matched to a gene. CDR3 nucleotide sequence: TGCGCCAGCAGCTTGGCCGGGACAGGGAACAATGAGCAGTTCTTC. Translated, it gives CASSLAGTGNNEQFF.

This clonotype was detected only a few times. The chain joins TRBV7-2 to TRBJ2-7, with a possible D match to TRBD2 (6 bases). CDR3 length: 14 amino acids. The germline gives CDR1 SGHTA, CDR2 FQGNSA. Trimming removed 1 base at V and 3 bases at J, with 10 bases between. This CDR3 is CASSLENGSYEQYF. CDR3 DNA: TGTGCCAGCAGCTTAGAAAACGGGAGCTACGAGCAGTACTTC.

The CDR3 coding sequence is TGCAGTGCTAGACCCGATAAGGGGGAGACCCAGTACTTC. Translating gives CSARPDKGETQYF. The rearrangement links TRBV20-1 to TRBJ2-5; tentatively, D is TRBD1 (5 bases). The CDR3 is 13 amino acids. The germline V gene encodes CDR1 DFQATT and CDR2 SNEGSKA (reference sequence). The V and J ends lost 2 bases and 5 bases respectively, with 12 bases between them.

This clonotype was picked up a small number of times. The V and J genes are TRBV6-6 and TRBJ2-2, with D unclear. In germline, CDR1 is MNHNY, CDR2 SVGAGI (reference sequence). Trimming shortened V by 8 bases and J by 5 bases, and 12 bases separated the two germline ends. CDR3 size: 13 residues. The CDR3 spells CASEITETGELFF. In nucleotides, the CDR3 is TGTGCCAGCGAGATTACAGAAACCGGGGAGCTGTTTTTT.

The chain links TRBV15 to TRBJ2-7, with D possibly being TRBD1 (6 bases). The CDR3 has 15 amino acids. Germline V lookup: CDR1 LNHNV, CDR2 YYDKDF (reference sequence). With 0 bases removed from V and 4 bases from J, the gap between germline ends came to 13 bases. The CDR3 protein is CATSRDGARGYEQYF. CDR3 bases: TGTGCCACCAGCAGAGATGGTGCCAGGGGTTACGAGCAGTACTTC.

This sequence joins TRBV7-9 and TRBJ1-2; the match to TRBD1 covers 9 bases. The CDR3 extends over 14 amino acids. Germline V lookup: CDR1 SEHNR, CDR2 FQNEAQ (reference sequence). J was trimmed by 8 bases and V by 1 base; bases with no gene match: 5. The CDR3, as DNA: TGTGCCAGCAGCTTAGATTTACAGGGGGCAGGCTACACCTTC. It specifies CASSLDLQGAGYTF.

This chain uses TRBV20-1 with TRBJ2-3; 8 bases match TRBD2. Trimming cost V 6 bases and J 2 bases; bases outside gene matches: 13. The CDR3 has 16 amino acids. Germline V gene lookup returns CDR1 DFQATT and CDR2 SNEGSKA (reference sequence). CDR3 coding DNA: TGCAGTGCCCGGGTTTGGGTAGCGGGGTTCACAGATACGCAGTATTTT. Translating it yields CSARVWVAGFTDTQYF.

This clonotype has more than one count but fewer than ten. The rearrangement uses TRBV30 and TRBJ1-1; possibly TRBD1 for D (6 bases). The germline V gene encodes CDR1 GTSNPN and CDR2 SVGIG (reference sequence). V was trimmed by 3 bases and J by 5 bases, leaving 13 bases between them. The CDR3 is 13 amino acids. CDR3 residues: CAWRRQAGTEAFF. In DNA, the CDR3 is TGTGCCTGGAGGAGACAGGCGGGTACTGAAGCTTTCTTT.

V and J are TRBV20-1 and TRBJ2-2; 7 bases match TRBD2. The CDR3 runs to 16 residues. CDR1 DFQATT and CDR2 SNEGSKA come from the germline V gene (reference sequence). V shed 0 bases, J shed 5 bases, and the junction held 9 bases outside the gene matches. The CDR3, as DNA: TGCAGTGCTAGAGATATGGGGGAGGGCCAGACCGGGGAGCTGTTTTTT. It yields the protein CSARDMGEGQTGELFF.

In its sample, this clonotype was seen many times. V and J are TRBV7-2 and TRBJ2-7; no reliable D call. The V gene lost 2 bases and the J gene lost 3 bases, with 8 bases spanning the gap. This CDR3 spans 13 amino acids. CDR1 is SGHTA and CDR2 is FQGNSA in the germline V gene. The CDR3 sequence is CASSLNLRYEQYF. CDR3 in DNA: TGTGCCAGCAGCTTAAACCTCCGCTACGAGCAGTACTTC. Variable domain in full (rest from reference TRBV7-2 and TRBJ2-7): GAGVSQSPSNKVTEKGKDVELRCDPISGHTALYWYRQSLGQGLEFLIYFQGNSAPDKSGLPSDRFSAERTGGSVSTLTIQRTQQEDSAVYLCASSLNLRYEQYFGPGTRLTVT.

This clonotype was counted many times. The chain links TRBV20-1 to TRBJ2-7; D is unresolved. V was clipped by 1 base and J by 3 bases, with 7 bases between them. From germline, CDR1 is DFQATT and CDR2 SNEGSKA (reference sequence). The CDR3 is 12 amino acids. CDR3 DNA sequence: TGCAGTGCTAGAGCCAGAGTCTACGAGCAGTACTTC. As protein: CSARARVYEQYF.

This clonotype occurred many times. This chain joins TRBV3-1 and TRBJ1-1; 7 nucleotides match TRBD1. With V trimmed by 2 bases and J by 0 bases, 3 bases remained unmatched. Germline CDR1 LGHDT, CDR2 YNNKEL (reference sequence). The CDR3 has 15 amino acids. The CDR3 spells CASSQQGGVNTEAFF. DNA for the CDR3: TGTGCCAGCAGCCAACAGGGGGGGGTGAACACTGAAGCTTTCTTT.

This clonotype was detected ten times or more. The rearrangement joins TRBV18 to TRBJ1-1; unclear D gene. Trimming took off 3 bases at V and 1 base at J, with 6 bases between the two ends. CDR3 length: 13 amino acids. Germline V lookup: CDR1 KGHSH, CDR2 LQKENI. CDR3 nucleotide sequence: TGTGCCAGCTCACCCGGCAGGAACACTGAAGCTTTCTTT. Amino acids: CASSPGRNTEAFF.

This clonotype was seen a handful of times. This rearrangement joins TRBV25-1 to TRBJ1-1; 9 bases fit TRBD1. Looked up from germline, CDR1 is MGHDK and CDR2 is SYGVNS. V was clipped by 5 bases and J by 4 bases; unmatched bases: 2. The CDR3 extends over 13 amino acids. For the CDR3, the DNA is TGTGCCAGCAGTCCACAGGGGGCCACTGAAGCTTTCTTT. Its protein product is CASSPQGATEAFF.

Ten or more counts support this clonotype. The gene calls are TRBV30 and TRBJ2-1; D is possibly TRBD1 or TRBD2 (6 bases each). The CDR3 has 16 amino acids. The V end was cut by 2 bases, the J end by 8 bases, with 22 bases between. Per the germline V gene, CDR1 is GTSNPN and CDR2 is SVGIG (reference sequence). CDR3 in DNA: TGTGCCTGGAGTCATAAGGGGGGTCCTCGGGGAGATGAGCAGTTCTTC. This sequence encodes CAWSHKGGPRGDEQFF.

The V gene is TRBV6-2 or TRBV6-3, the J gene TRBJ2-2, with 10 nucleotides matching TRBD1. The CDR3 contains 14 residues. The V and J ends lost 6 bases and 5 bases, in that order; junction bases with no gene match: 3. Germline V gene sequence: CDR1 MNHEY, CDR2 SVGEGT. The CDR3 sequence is CASSWDRGTGELFF. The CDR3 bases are TGTGCCAGCAGCTGGGACAGGGGAACCGGGGAGCTGTTTTTT.

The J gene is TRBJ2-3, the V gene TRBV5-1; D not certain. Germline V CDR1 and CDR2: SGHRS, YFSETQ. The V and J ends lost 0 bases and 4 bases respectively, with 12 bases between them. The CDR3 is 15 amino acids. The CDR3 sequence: CASSLELKHADTQYF. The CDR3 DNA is TGCGCCAGCAGCTTGGAATTGAAGCACGCAGATACGCAGTATTTT.

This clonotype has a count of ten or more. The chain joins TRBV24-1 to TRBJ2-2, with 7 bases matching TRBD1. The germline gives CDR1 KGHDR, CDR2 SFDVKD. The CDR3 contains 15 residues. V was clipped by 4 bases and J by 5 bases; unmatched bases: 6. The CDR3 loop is CATSDPGTVTGELFF. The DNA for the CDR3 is TGTGCCACCAGTGACCCCGGGACAGTGACCGGGGAGCTGTTTTTT.

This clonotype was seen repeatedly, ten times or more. The CDR3 sequence: CASRSASKGTGELFF. The CDR3 DNA follows: TGTGCCAGCCGCTCGGCTTCCAAGGGGACCGGGGAGCTGTTTTTT. V and J are TRBV6-1 and TRBJ2-2; the D gene is possibly TRBD1 (5 bases). Trimming stripped 8 bases from V and 5 bases from J, with 18 bases between. Looked up from germline, CDR1 is MNHNS and CDR2 is SASEGT. This CDR3 is 15 amino acids long.

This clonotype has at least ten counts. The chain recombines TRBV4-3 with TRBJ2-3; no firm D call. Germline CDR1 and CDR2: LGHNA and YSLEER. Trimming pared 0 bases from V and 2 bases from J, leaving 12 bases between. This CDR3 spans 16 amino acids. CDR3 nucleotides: TGCGCCAGCAGCCAAGAGCGGCAGAGGTACACAGATACGCAGTATTTT. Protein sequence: CASSQERQRYTDTQYF.

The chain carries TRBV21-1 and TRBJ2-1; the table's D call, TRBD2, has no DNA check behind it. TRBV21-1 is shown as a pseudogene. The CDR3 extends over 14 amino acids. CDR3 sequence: CASSNPGLANEQFF. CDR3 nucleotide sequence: TGTGCCAGCAGCAATCCGGGACTAGCAAATGAGCAGTTCTTC.

The CDR3 sequence: CASSSRQGLTTGELFF. The CDR3 coding sequence is TGTGCCAGCAGCTCTCGACAGGGGCTGACAACCGGGGAGCTGTTTTTT. This chain connects TRBV7-6 to TRBJ2-2; 8 bases are shared with TRBD1. CDR3 length equals 16 residues. From germline, CDR1 is SGHVS and CDR2 FNYEAQ. J gave up 5 bases and V 4 bases, and 9 bases lay outside the gene matches.